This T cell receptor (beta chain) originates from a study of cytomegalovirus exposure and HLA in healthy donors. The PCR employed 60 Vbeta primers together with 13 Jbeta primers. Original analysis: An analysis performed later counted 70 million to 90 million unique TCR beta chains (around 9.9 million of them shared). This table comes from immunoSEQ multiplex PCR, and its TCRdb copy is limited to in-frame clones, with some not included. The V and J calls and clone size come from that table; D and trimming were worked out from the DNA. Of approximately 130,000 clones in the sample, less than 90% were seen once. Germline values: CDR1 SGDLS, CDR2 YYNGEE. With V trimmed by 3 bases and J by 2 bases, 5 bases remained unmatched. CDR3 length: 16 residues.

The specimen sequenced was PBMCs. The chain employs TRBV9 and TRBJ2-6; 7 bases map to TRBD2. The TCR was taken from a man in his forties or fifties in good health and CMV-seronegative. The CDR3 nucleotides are TGTGCCAGCAGCGCCTTGACTAGCCCTGGGGCCAACGTCCTGACTTTC. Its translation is CASSALTSPGANVLTF.